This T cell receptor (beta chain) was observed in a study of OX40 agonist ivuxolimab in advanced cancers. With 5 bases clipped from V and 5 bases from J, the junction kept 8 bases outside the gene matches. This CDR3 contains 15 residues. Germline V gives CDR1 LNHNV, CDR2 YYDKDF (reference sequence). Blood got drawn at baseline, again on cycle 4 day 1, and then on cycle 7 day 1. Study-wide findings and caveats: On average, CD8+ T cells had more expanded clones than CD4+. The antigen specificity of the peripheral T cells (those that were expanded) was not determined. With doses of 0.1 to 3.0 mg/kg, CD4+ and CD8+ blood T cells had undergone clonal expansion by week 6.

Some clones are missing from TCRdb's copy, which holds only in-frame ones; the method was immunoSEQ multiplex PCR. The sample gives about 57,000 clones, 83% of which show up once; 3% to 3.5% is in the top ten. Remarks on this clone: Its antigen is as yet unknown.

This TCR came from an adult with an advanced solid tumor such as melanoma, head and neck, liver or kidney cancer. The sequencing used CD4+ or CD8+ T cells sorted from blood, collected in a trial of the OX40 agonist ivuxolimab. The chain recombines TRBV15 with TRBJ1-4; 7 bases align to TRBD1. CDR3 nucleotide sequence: TGTGCCACCAGCGTCTCGGGACAGAGGAATGAAAAACTGTTTTTT. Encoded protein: CATSVSGQRNEKLFF.